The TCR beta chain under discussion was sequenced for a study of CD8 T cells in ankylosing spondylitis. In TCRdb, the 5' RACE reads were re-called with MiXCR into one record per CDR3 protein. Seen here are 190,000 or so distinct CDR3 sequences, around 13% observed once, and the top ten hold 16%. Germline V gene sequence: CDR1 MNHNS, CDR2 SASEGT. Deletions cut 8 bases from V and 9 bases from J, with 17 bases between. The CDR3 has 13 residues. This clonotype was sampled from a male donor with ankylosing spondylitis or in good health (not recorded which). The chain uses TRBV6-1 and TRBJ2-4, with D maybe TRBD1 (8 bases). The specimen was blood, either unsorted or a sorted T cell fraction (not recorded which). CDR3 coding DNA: TGTGCCAGCGGAGACAGGGGAGGGGCCATTCAGTACTTC. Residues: CASGDRGGAIQYF.